Listed below are T cell receptor beta chains from one sample, sequenced in a study of T cells in Graves' hyperthyroidism and ophthalmopathy. MiXCR was run by TCRdb on the multiplex PCR reads, yielding one entry per CDR3 protein. The table shows about 640,000 distinct CDR3 sequences, with less than 45% occurring only once. Sequencing was performed on peripheral blood or thyroid tissue (not recorded which). The receptors derive from an adult man with Graves' disease, either hyperthyroidism or ophthalmopathy (not recorded which). CDR3s include the opening cysteine and the closing phenylalanine or tryptophan. A D gene is named only where the DNA matches it firmly. Some rows have no size entry. The others give once, few or many, or a class for an expanded clone.

V	D	J	size	CDR3	DNA
TRBV20-1	TRBD1	TRBJ2-7	many	CSASVTGKDEQYF	TGCAGTGCTAGCGTGACAGGGAAGGACGAGCAGTACTTC
TRBV20-1	-	TRBJ1-6	-	CSPWGSDSPLHF	TGCAGTCCTTGGGGGAGTGATTCACCCCTCCACTTT
TRBV2	-	TRBJ2-2	many	CASSDGALGTGELFF	TGTGCCAGCAGTGATGGGGCTCTCGGCACCGGGGAGCTGTTTTTT
TRBV29-1	-	TRBJ1-1	few	CSVLRGVNTEAFF	TGCAGCGTTTTGAGGGGGGTGAACACTGAAGCTTTCTTT
TRBV19	-	TRBJ1-4	few	CASSQEGSLGEKLFF	TGTGCCAGTAGTCAAGAAGGGAGCTTGGGTGAAAAACTGTTTTTT
TRBV25-1	-	TRBJ1-6	-	CASRRRRPLHF	TGTGCCAGCAGGAGACGGAGACCCCTCCACTTT
TRBV7-9	-	TRBJ1-1	-	CASSQGAGIEAFF	TGTGCCAGCAGCCAAGGGGCCGGGATTGAAGCTTTCTTT
TRBV7-2	TRBD1	TRBJ1-4	-	CASSLTGVVEKLFF	TGTGCCAGCAGCTTGACAGGGGTGGTTGAAAAACTGTTTTTT
TRBV29-1	TRBD1	TRBJ1-2	-	CSVGQGVIDGYTF	TGCAGCGTAGGACAGGGGGTCATCGACGGCTACACCTTC
TRBV20-1	TRBD2	TRBJ2-7	-	CSARDGRGGALNEQYF	TGCAGTGCTAGAGATGGCCGGGGGGGGGCTCTCAACGAGCAGTACTTC
TRBV19	TRBD1	TRBJ1-2	-	CAGSPTGTGMGYGYTF	TGTGCCGGCAGCCCTACCGGGACAGGGATGGGCTATGGCTACACCTTC
TRBV29-1	-	TRBJ1-2	-	CSVEGPGYTF	TGCAGCGTTGAGGGTCCTGGCTACACCTTC
TRBV11-2	-	TRBJ1-2	-	CASSLVVAGDGYTF	TGTGCCAGCAGCTTAGTAGTGGCTGGTGATGGCTACACCTTC
TRBV7-2	-	TRBJ1-6	-	CAPQASRGARSPLHF	TGTGCCCCACAAGCTTCCCGGGGGGCTCGTTCACCCCTCCACTTT
TRBV7-8	TRBD2	TRBJ2-5	few	CASGGGRAQYF	TGTGCCAGCGGCGGAGGGAGGGCCCAGTACTTC
TRBV20-1	-	TRBJ1-5	once	CSARGLAGGPRYEHF	TGCAGTGCTAGGGGACTAGCGGGAGGGCCGCGGTACGAGCATTTT
TRBV2	-	TRBJ1-1	many	CASRDPGQNTEAFF	TGTGCCAGCAGGGACCCGGGACAGAACACTGAAGCTTTCTTT
TRBV7-2	TRBD1	TRBJ1-6	-	CASSGGTEVSPLHF	TGTGCCAGCAGCGGGGGGACAGAAGTTTCACCCCTCCACTTT
TRBV20-1	TRBD1	TRBJ1-4	many	CSAWGQGPGEKLFF	TGCAGTGCGTGGGGACAGGGGCCGGGTGAAAAACTGTTTTTT
TRBV12-3/TRBV12-4	-	TRBJ1-2	-	CANSSDNYGYTF	TGTGCCAACAGCTCCGACAACTATGGCTACACCTTC
TRBV10-1	TRBD1	TRBJ1-5	many	CASSDPSQGQDQPQHF	TGCGCCAGCAGTGACCCATCACAGGGACAGGATCAGCCCCAGCATTTT
TRBV15	-	TRBJ1-6	-	CASSLWYRILSSPLHF	TGTGCCAGCAGTTTATGGTACAGGATTTTATCTTCACCCCTCCACTTT
TRBV7-3	TRBD1	TRBJ1-1	-	CASSPSGTGTEASF	TGTGCCAGCAGCCCCTCCGGGACAGGCACTGAAGCTTCCTTT
TRBV24-1	-	TRBJ1-4	-	CATSDLGAKNEKLFF	TGTGCCACCAGTGATTTAGGGGCAAAAAATGAAAAACTGTTTTTT
TRBV7-9	-	TRBJ2-7	-	CASSLSGGRDTPYEQYF	TGTGCCAGCAGCTTATCTGGGGGGCGGGACACTCCCTACGAGCAGTACTTC
TRBV20-1	TRBD2	TRBJ2-2	once	CSAASGAQGTGELFF	TGCAGTGCGGCTAGCGGGGCCCAGGGCACCGGGGAGCTGTTTTTT
TRBV7-9	-	TRBJ2-5	-	CASSFKSGDQPQYF	TGTGCCAGCAGCTTTAAGTCCGGGGATCAGCCCCAGTACTTC
TRBV7-6	TRBD1	TRBJ1-6	many	CASSSGQVYNSPLHF	TGTGCCAGCAGCTCGGGACAGGTCTATAATTCACCCCTCCACTTT
TRBV7-2	-	TRBJ1-5	many	CASSLLTGSNQPQHF	TGTGCCAGCAGCTTGCTGACAGGTAGCAATCAGCCCCAGCATTTT
TRBV19	-	TRBJ2-6	many	CASSLTVSGANVLTF	TGTGCCAGTAGCCTAACTGTCTCTGGGGCCAACGTCCTGACTTTC
TRBV24-1	-	TRBJ1-1	many	CATSDFGNTEAFF	TGTGCCACCAGTGATTTTGGAAACACTGAAGCTTTCTTT
TRBV25-1	-	TRBJ1-6	many	CASSEWLRPNSPLHF	TGTGCCAGCAGTGAATGGTTACGGCCGAATTCACCCCTCCACTTT
TRBV2	TRBD2	TRBJ2-2	-	CASSSGLAGVGGELFF	TGTGCCAGCAGCTCGGGACTAGCGGGAGTGGGCGGGGAGCTGTTTTTT
TRBV20-1	-	TRBJ1-5	-	CSAQTGDNQPQHF	TGCAGTGCGCAAACAGGAGACAATCAGCCCCAGCATTTT
TRBV2	TRBD1	TRBJ1-4	many	CASSPGQREKLFF	TGTGCCAGCAGTCCGGGACAGCGGGAAAAACTGTTTTTT
TRBV20-1	TRBD1	TRBJ2-5	-	CSARMGAQGETQYF	TGCAGTGCTAGAATGGGGGCACAGGGGGAGACCCAGTACTTC
TRBV29-1	TRBD1	TRBJ1-2	many	CSVEGGTGSNGYTF	TGCAGCGTTGAAGGAGGGACAGGATCCAATGGCTACACCTTC
TRBV14	-	TRBJ1-5	-	CASGVGLHQPQHF	TGTGCCAGCGGCGTTGGACTACATCAGCCCCAGCATTTT
TRBV25-1	-	TRBJ2-2	-	CASSESDTGELFF	TGTGCCAGCAGTGAATCTGACACCGGGGAGCTGTTTTTT
TRBV7-9	-	TRBJ2-7	many	CASSDRYHEQYF	TGTGCCAGCAGCGACAGGTACCACGAGCAGTACTTC
TRBV7-2	-	TRBJ1-2	few	CASSLDGGFYGYTF	TGTGCCAGCAGCTTAGATGGGGGTTTCTATGGCTACACCTTC
TRBV7-3	-	TRBJ2-7	-	CASSLGWGPSYEQYF	TGTGCCAGCAGCTTAGGGTGGGGGCCGTCCTACGAGCAGTACTTC
TRBV12-3/TRBV12-4	-	TRBJ2-7	-	CASGGHEQYF	TGTGCCAGCGGGGGCCACGAGCAGTACTTC
TRBV19	-	TRBJ2-7	-	CASTAKAGQGSYEQYF	TGTGCCAGTACCGCAAAGGCGGGCCAGGGCTCCTACGAGCAGTACTTC
TRBV10-3	TRBD1	TRBJ1-2	-	CATRTGMDYGYTF	TGTGCCACCCGGACAGGGATGGACTATGGCTACACCTTC
TRBV12-3/TRBV12-4	-	TRBJ2-7	few	CASSLPPYYEQYF	TGTGCCAGCAGTTTACCCCCTTACTACGAGCAGTACTTC
TRBV7-9	-	TRBJ2-5	few	CASSPARGQRQETQYF	TGTGCCAGCAGCCCAGCCCGTGGACAGCGGCAAGAGACCCAGTACTTC
TRBV19	-	TRBJ1-4	few	CASRDGQTNEKLFF	TGTGCCAGTAGAGATGGACAGACTAATGAAAAACTGTTTTTT
TRBV6-1	TRBD1	TRBJ1-1	-	CASRSGTGKMNTEAFF	TGTGCCAGCAGATCCGGGACAGGGAAGATGAACACTGAAGCTTTCTTT
TRBV7-6	TRBD1	TRBJ1-6	few	CASSHPRDRNNSPLHF	TGTGCCAGCAGCCACCCCCGGGACAGAAATAATTCACCCCTCCACTTT
TRBV7-9	-	TRBJ2-5	-	CASNLEGLETQYF	TGTGCCAGCAACCTTGAGGGGTTGGAGACCCAGTACTTC
TRBV29-1	-	TRBJ1-2	-	CSVEYRTSSENYDYTF	TGCAGCGTTGAATACCGGACATCGAGTGAGAACTATGACTACACCTTC
TRBV19	TRBD1	TRBJ1-5	-	CASSIVDRGYLEPQHF	TGTGCCAGTAGTATCGTCGACAGGGGCTACCTAGAGCCCCAGCATTTT
TRBV11-1	-	TRBJ2-1	-	CASSLGLNEQFF	TGTGCCAGCAGCCTGGGGCTCAATGAGCAGTTCTTC